Listed here are 23 T cell receptor beta chains from one sample, sequenced in a study of persistence of HIV-infected CD4 T cells. This was the immunoSEQ version 4 assay in survey mode. Data came from immunoSEQ multiplex PCR; TCRdb stores just in-frame clones and leaves some out. The table shows some 37,000 clones, with approximately 78% occurring only once. No antigens are known for them. The stimulus was an HIV-1 Gag 15-mer peptide pool, 1 ug/peptide/mL. Memory cells lacking CD40L and CD69 with high CD45RO were sorted. The sample in question was cultured CD4+ T cells from PBMCs, obtained from a patient who received antiretroviral therapy. The receptors stem from an adult with HIV. The donor label of this sample is uncertain.

The chain couples TRBV6-6 to TRBJ1-1; no clear D. CDR1 is MNHNY and CDR2 is SVGAGI in the germline V gene (reference sequence). The V gene lost 4 bases and the J gene lost 2 bases, with 11 bases spanning the gap. CDR3 length equals 14 residues. In nucleotides, the CDR3 is TGTGCCAGCAGTTTCCCCTATGACAACACTGAAGCTTTCTTT. Its protein is CASSFPYDNTEAFF.

The chain recombines TRBV5-1 with TRBJ2-7; TRBD1 agrees at 7 bases. The CDR3 has 15 residues. V was pared by 2 bases and J by 5 bases, with 10 bases of the junction left unmatched. Germline V gives CDR1 SGHRS, CDR2 YFSETQ. The CDR3 is CASSLRTGGGDEQYF. The CDR3 coding sequence is TGCGCCAGCAGCTTAAGGACAGGCGGAGGAGACGAGCAGTACTTC.

The J gene is TRBJ1-1, the V gene TRBV10-3, with a tentative D call TRBD1 (5 bases). Trimming pared 4 bases from V and 3 bases from J, leaving 12 bases between. The CDR3 sequence is 14 residues long. Per germline, CDR1 ENHRY and CDR2 SYGVKD. CDR3: CAISVQESDTEAFF. The DNA for the CDR3 is TGTGCCATCAGTGTACAGGAAAGCGACACTGAAGCTTTCTTT.

This clone has more than one count but fewer than ten. The gene calls are TRBV5-4 and TRBJ1-2; tentative D call: TRBD1 (6 bases). The CDR3 loop spans 13 amino acids. V dropped 0 bases and J dropped 3 bases, with 6 bases sitting between them. Looked up from germline, CDR1 is SGHNT and CDR2 is YYREEE (reference sequence). The CDR3 nucleotides read TGTGCCAGCAGCTTGGCAGGGGACTATGGCTACACCTTC. It is translated as CASSLAGDYGYTF.

In nucleotides, the CDR3 is TGTGCCAGCAGTTACCTGGGGGAGAGCTCCTACAATGAGCAGTTCTTC. Its translation is CASSYLGESSYNEQFF. V gene TRBV6-5 combines with J gene TRBJ2-1; D might be TRBD1 or TRBD2, each matching 5 bases. The CDR3 has 16 amino acids. With 2 bases removed from V and 0 bases from J, the gap between germline ends came to 11 bases. Germline CDR1 MNHEY, CDR2 SVGAGI.

The CDR3 reads CASSEDLTGLNGELFF. The CDR3 DNA reads TGTGCCAGCAGTGAAGATCTGACAGGGCTGAACGGGGAGCTGTTTTTT. The chain links TRBV2 to TRBJ2-2; 7 bases line up with TRBD1. CDR3 length: 16 residues. J lost 7 bases, V lost 1 base, and 9 bases had no gene match. The V gene's germline CDR1 is SNHLY and CDR2 FYNNEI.

The V and J genes are TRBV5-1 and TRBJ2-1; 7 bases fit TRBD2. This CDR3 has 14 residues. Germline values: CDR1 SGHRS, CDR2 YFSETQ. V lost 3 bases to trimming and J lost 3 bases; unmatched junction nucleotides: 3. This CDR3 is CASSSGTIYNEQFF. Here the CDR3 DNA reads TGCGCCAGCAGCTCCGGGACTATCTACAATGAGCAGTTCTTC.

This sequence joins TRBV19 and TRBJ1-6, with a tentative D call TRBD1 (6 bases). The germline V gene has CDR1 LNHDA and CDR2 SQIVND (reference sequence). The CDR3 contains 16 residues. The V gene lost 5 bases and the J gene lost 5 bases, with 16 bases spanning the gap. In nucleotides, the CDR3 is TGTGCCAGTAGTCCCTGGGACATCGGAAATAATTCACCCCTCCACTTT. Protein sequence: CASSPWDIGNNSPLHF.

The chain is built from TRBV5-4 and TRBJ1-2, with D tentatively TRBD1 (6 bases). The CDR3 is made up of 13 amino acids. CDR1 SGHNT and CDR2 YYREEE come from the germline V gene (reference sequence). Trimming pared 2 bases from V and 5 bases from J, leaving 10 bases between. CDR3 DNA: TGTGCCAGCAGCTTAAGGACAGAATATGGCTACACCTTC. Translated, it gives CASSLRTEYGYTF. The entire variable domain, with the rest obtained from reference TRBV5-4 and TRBJ1-2, is as follows: ETGVTQSPTHLIKTRGQQVTLRCSSQSGHNTVSWYQQALGQGPQFIFQYYREEENGRGNFPPRFSGLQFPNYSSELNVNALELDDSALYLCASSLRTEYGYTFGSGTRLTVV.

This chain connects TRBV7-8 to TRBJ2-7; D is tentatively TRBD1 or TRBD2 (6 bases each). The CDR3 has 15 residues. Deletions cut 5 bases from V and 2 bases from J, with 16 bases between. Germline V gene data show CDR1 as SGHVS and CDR2 as FQNEAQ. CDR3 amino acids: CASSLGGHKTYEQYF. CDR3 sequence (DNA): TGTGCCAGCAGCCTCGGGGGACACAAAACCTACGAGCAGTACTTC.

V and J are TRBV5-4 and TRBJ1-2; D is unclear. CDR3 length: 13 residues. Germline V gives CDR1 SGHNT, CDR2 YYREEE (reference sequence). Trimming removed 0 bases at V and 4 bases at J, with 7 bases between. The DNA for the CDR3 is TGTGCCAGCAGCTTGGGGGGAGCCTATGGCTACACCTTC. Its translation is CASSLGGAYGYTF. The full variable domain, its missing parts supplied by reference TRBV5-4 and TRBJ1-2, is ETGVTQSPTHLIKTRGQQVTLRCSSQSGHNTVSWYQQALGQGPQFIFQYYREEENGRGNFPPRFSGLQFPNYSSELNVNALELDDSALYLCASSLGGAYGYTFGSGTRLTVV.

This clone was seen a handful of times. The rearrangement uses TRBV14 and TRBJ2-5; D perhaps matches TRBD2 (6 bases). The CDR3 runs 19 residues. V was cut by 0 bases and J by 1 base, with 21 bases left in between. Germline CDR1 reads SGHDN; CDR2 reads FVKESK. The CDR3 sequence is CASSQDTLNTGTVQETQYF. In DNA form, the CDR3 reads TGTGCCAGCAGCCAAGACACACTTAATACGGGGACTGTCCAAGAGACCCAGTACTTC.

The chain joins TRBV3-1 (or the pseudogene TRBV3-2) to TRBJ2-1, with 7 bases aligning to TRBD1. The CDR3 sequence is 15 residues long. The germline V gene has CDR1 LGHDT and CDR2 YNNKEL (reference sequence). V shed 2 bases and J 5 bases; nucleotides not matched to a gene: 6. In DNA form, the CDR3 reads TGTGCCAGCAGCCAACCGACAGGGACGGACAATGAGCAGTTCTTC. It codes for CASSQPTGTDNEQFF.

The gene calls are TRBV29-1 and TRBJ1-2; D uncertain. Germline CDR1 and CDR2: SQVTM and ANQGSEA. V lost 7 bases and J lost 8, with 17 bases in between. CDR3 length equals 12 residues. For the CDR3, the DNA is TGCAGCGCCGATATCGGGGTCAGGGGCTACACCTTC. Its translation is CSADIGVRGYTF.

The gene calls are TRBV19 and TRBJ1-3; 10 bases align to TRBD1. Germline V gene lookup returns CDR1 LNHDA and CDR2 SQIVND (reference sequence). The CDR3 consists of 13 residues. V lost 10 bases, J lost 4 bases, and 4 bases stayed unmatched. CDR3 amino acids: CATRGQGGNTIYF. CDR3 in DNA: TGTGCCACCCGGGGACAGGGGGGAAACACCATATATTTT.

Here the CDR3 DNA reads TGTGCCAGCAGCGTACAGGAGGCGAGGACTGAAGCTTTCTTT. Protein product: CASSVQEARTEAFF. The chain links TRBV7-2 to TRBJ1-1, with D possibly TRBD1 on 5 matching bases. V was shortened by 5 bases and J by 5 bases, with 15 bases between the two germline ends. This CDR3 contains 14 residues. Per germline, CDR1 SGHTA and CDR2 FQGNSA.

This clone turned up a few times. The chain uses TRBV2 and TRBJ1-6; D is perhaps TRBD1 (6 bases). CDR3 size: 13 residues. The ends were cut back, 4 bases at V and 14 bases at J, with 15 bases in the middle. The germline V gene has CDR1 SNHLY and CDR2 FYNNEI. The CDR3 reads CASSGGTRWALHF. In nucleotides, the CDR3 is TGTGCCAGCAGTGGGGGGACACGGTGGGCCCTCCACTTT.

The chain recombines TRBV29-1 with TRBJ2-1; 11 bases are a match to TRBD2. The CDR3 extends over 16 amino acids. Germline-derived CDR1 and CDR2 are SQVTM and ANQGSEA. V lost 0 bases and J lost 8; bases outside the gene matches: 9. The CDR3 DNA reads TGCAGCGTTGAAGAGATTAGCGGGGGGGCGAGCTATGAGCAGTTCTTC. It yields the protein CSVEEISGGASYEQFF.

The chain carries TRBV10-1 and TRBJ1-2, with TRBD1 matching over 7 bases. V lost 5 bases, J lost 14 bases, and 8 bases stayed unmatched. Germline CDR1 is WNHNN and CDR2 is SYGVQD (reference sequence). The CDR3 has 11 residues. The CDR3 protein is CASSQGTARTF. CDR3 DNA sequence: TGCGCCAGCAGTCAAGGGACAGCTCGAACCTTC.

This clone was recorded only once. The V and J genes are TRBV19 and TRBJ1-3; D is undetermined. V shed 5 bases and J shed 0 bases, with 17 bases lying between them. The CDR3 sequence is 17 residues long. The germline gives CDR1 LNHDA, CDR2 SQIVND (reference sequence). The CDR3, as DNA: TGTGCCAGTAGTCCGAGTTATGGACGGAGCTCTGGAAACACCATATATTTT. This sequence encodes CASSPSYGRSSGNTIYF.

J is TRBJ2-3 and V is TRBV5-1; 9 nucleotides match TRBD2. The trim removed 4 bases at V and 0 bases at J, leaving 3 bases unmatched. The CDR3 extends over 15 amino acids. Per the germline V gene, CDR1 is SGHRS and CDR2 is YFSETQ. CDR3 sequence (DNA): TGCGCCAGCAGCCCTAGCGGGGAGAGCACAGATACGCAGTATTTT. Amino acid sequence: CASSPSGESTDTQYF.

The gene calls are TRBV24-1 and TRBJ2-2; 7 bases are shared with TRBD1. The CDR3 extends over 17 amino acids. J lost 5 bases, V lost 2 bases, and 10 bases had no gene match. Germline V gene data show CDR1 as KGHDR and CDR2 as SFDVKD. The CDR3 nucleotides read TGTGCCACCAGTGATTCCCTCGTCGACAGGGAAACCGGGGAGCTGTTTTTT. Its protein product is CATSDSLVDRETGELFF.

The J gene is TRBJ2-1, the V gene TRBV30, with 9 bases fitting TRBD2. V was clipped by 5 bases and J by 7 bases; unmatched bases: 9. Per the germline V gene, CDR1 is GTSNPN and CDR2 is SVGIG (reference sequence). CDR3 length equals 14 residues. The CDR3 protein is CAWRLAGYLNEQFF. The CDR3 DNA is TGTGCCTGGCGCCTAGCGGGGTATTTGAATGAGCAGTTCTTC.